This T cell receptor beta chain is from a study of cytomegalovirus exposure and HLA in healthy donors. Findings of the study overall: Confirmation in vitro established that a few CMV-associated chains were specific for CMV antigens. Cytomegalovirus association was assigned to about 150 TCR beta chains. Despite most TCR sequences being rare, some public TCRs occurred in many donors.

As regards this clone: Antigen: not known.

The assay was immunoSEQ multiplex PCR, and TCRdb's table has in-frame clones only and misses some. The table lists approximately 300,000 clones, approximately 90% of them singletons. CDR1 and CDR2 from the germline V gene are MDHEN and SYDVKM. Trimming took 6 bases from V and 6 from J, leaving 21 bases between them. CDR3 length: 15 amino acids. Among the 120 or so subjects of the validation cohort, separate from the roughly 700-subject first cohort, were the donors. The TCR comes from a woman aged 18-29 years in good health and CMV-seronegative. The chain recombines TRBV28 with TRBJ2-7; D is uncertain. The sequenced sample was PBMCs. The CDR3 coding sequence is TGTGCCAGCAGCCCCCCCTGGCGAGGTCGGGTCGAGCAGTACTTC. This codes for CASSPPWRGRVEQYF.